Given below is one T cell receptor beta chain in context. This entry belongs to a study of blood T cell repertoires in COVID-19. At the level of the study: T cells, B-cell-depleted T cells, or PBMCs provided the cDNA or gDNA that served as material.

Those enrolled, adults aged 18 to 89 years, came from under 25 US areas. The study assigned cohorts using participant-reported clinical history. The V end was cut by 5 bases, the J end by 0 bases, with 14 bases between. Looked up from germline, CDR1 is MNHEY and CDR2 is SMNVEV (reference sequence). The CDR3 runs to 16 residues. As handled by the study authors: The authors estimated nucleated cell counts from reference gene primer amplification. Assay: immunoSEQ multiplex PCR; the TCRdb copy retains only in-frame clones and omits some. V and J calls and clone size are given by that table; D and trimming were obtained from the DNA. The profile covers about 360,000 clones, with about 87% appearing a single time and roughly 2% taken by the ten largest.

The J gene is TRBJ2-1, the V gene TRBV27; maybe TRBD2 (6 bases). The sample comprised PBMCs or T cells enriched from blood (not recorded which). This clonotype originated in a man in his forties or fifties in a cohort exposed to, infected with or recovered from COVID-19 (not recorded which). CDR3 DNA sequence: TGTGCCAGCAGTACAACTAGCAGGAGCTCCTACAATGAGCAGTTCTTC. Translation gives CASSTTSRSSYNEQFF.